This TCR beta chain derives from a study of graft-versus-host responses after intestinal transplantation (dated by TCRdb to the early 2020s). About the study as a whole: Multivisceral, liver-intestinal, or isolated intestinal transplants were received by the recipients. Anti-thymocyte globulin induction was given to all recipients, followed by maintenance tacrolimus and steroids for approximately three years. Bulk TCR-beta CDR3 sequencing was used to track graft-versus-host and host-versus-graft alloreactive T cell clones in the graft, circulation and bone marrow after intestinal transplantation. To identify alloreactive clones, pre-transplant mixed lymphocyte reaction products were sequenced and compared with unstimulated pre-transplant donor and recipient T cells. The cohort enrolled under 25 intestinal transplant recipients including one retransplant, and a few patients lacking pretransplant specimens were excluded. A peak of at least 4% donor T cells among recipient peripheral blood mononuclear cells was the definition used for donor T cell macrochimerism. Rather than going through the commercial service, samples from a few later patients were sequenced in-house on an Illumina MiSeq and processed with MiXCR.

Libraries were prepared through the immunoSEQ multiplex PCR assay. For most patients, high-throughput TCR-beta CDR3 sequencing of genomic DNA was performed by Adaptive Biotechnologies. Turning to the authors' computational methods: Adaptive's ImmunoSEQ software was the source of the TCR sequencing data for over 15 patients, while three other patients were processed with MiXCR and VDJtools. Because the origin of CDR3 nucleotide sequences shared between donor and recipient could not be assigned, those sequences were removed. Alloreactive clones required at least 2-fold expansion over unstimulated cells and minimum CFSE-low frequency of 0.002% (template counts) or 0.001% (read counts). A clone was considered mappable if detected in the sequenced pre-transplant spleen, lymph node, or MLR CFSE-low populations of the donor or recipient. Cumulative frequency of alloreactive clones was calculated as a percentage of all sequences weighted by copy number. As stored in TCRdb, this immuneACCESS dataset retains in-frame rearrangements with V and J assigned. A fraction of the clones does not appear; measured against another copy, unresolved V genes explain less than half of the discrepancy, and the remainder lacks a known reason. The DNA was the basis for D and trimming; V, J and clone size are from that table. Here the sample has approximately 20,000 clones; roughly nine tenths occur a single time. Clones ranked in the top ten supply approximately 5% of the sample.

As to this clone: Its antigen specificity is not known. No quality values exist for individual bases; no much larger clone is one base distant.

What the work shows at the level of the full study, not this receptor alone: Early after transplant, peak levels of circulating GvH clones were associated with declines in HvG clones. GvH clones turned up in recipient bone marrow, with some appearing earlier in ileal mucosa or blood, a pattern consistent with an intestinal mucosal origin. High GvH to HvG T cell clonal ratios were observed in the allografts of patients with donor T cell macrochimerism. The relatively low number and heterogeneity of intestinal transplant patients limited the conclusions.

Blood samples were collected up to 4 times in the first month after transplant and then at least monthly when available. Counted from cysteine to phenylalanine, this CDR3 has 14 amino acids. Of the read, only the CDR3 DNA is kept; its 42 bases are in frame from base 1. The germline V gene supplies CDR1 SGHTA and CDR2 FQGNSA. The trim is 0 bases for V and 6 bases for J, with a gap of 9 bases between the germline ends. The source material was PBMCs, sampled roughly ten weeks after intestinal transplantation. Recombination linked TRBV7-2 to TRBJ2-1; no confident D gene assignment can be made. This clonotype was obtained from a human patient who received an intestinal transplant, so some T cells may come from the graft donor. The DNA sequence is given as TGTGCCAGCAGCTTAGCGAAGGCCAGCAATGAGCAGTTCTTC. The translation is CASSLAKASNEQFF.